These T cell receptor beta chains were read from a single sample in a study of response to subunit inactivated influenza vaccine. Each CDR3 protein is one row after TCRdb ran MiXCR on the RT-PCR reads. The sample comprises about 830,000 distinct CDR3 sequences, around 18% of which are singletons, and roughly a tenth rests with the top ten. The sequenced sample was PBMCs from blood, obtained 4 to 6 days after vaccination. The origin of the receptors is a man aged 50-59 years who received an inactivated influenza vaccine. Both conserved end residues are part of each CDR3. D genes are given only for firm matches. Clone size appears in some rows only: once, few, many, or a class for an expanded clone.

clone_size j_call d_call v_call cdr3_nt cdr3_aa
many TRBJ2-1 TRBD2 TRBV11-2 TGTGCCAGCAGCTCGAGACTAGCGGGACCCTACAATGAGCAGTTCTTC CASSSRLAGPYNEQFF
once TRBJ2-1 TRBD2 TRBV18 TGTGCCAGCTCTCGGACTAGCGGTCCGTCCGGAGAGCAGTTCTTC CASSRTSGPSGEQFF
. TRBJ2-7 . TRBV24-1 TGTGCCACCAGTGCGACGGGGAGCTCCTACGAGCAGTACTTC CATSATGSSYEQYF
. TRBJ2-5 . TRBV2 TGTGCCAGCAGTCGGTCGGGCGTCGAGACCCAGTACTTC CASSRSGVETQYF
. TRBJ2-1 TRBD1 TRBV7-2 TGTGCCAGCAGTCTGATCTGGACAGGGAGGCGGAATGAGCAGTTCTTC CASSLIWTGRRNEQFF
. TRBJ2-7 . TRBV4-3 TGCGCCAGCAGCCAAGATCGGTCCGGGCCCTACGAGCAGTACTTC CASSQDRSGPYEQYF
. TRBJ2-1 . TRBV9 TGTGCCAGCAGCGCGCTTAGCTTTGCGATTACGACTGAGCAGTTCTTC CASSALSFAITTEQFF
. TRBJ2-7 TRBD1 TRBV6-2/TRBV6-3 TGTGCCAGCAGGCGGGGACAGGGGACCTCCTACGAGCAGTACTTC CASRRGQGTSYEQYF
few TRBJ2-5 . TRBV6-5 TGTGCCAGCAGTTTAGGGATGGGGGCGCAAGAGACCCAGTACTTC CASSLGMGAQETQYF
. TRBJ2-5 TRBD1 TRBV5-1 TGCGCCAGCAGCTTGGGGACAGGATACGAAGAGACCCAGTACTTC CASSLGTGYEETQYF
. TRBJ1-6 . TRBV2 TGTGCCAGCAGAGAGTTCGACAGTAATTCACCCCTCCACTTT CASREFDSNSPLHF
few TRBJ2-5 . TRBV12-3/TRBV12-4 TGTGCCAGCAAATCTAGGGGGACGAGACAAGAGACCCAGTACTTC CASKSRGTRQETQYF
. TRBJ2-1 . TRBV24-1 TGTGCCACCAGTGATCGAGCCTGGGGGGTTGAGCAGTTCTTC CATSDRAWGVEQFF
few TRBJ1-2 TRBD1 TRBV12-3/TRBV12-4 TGTGCCAGCAGTTTCGTAGGACAGGGGATCTATGGCTACACCTTC CASSFVGQGIYGYTF
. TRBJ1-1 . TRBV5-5 TGTGCCAGCAGCTTGGAGTTTCATTTATCTGAAGCTTTCTTT CASSLEFHLSEAFF
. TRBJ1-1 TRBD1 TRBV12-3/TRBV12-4 TGTGCCAGCACCATGGACAGGATGAACACTGAAGCTTTCTTT CASTMDRMNTEAFF
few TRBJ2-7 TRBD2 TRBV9 TGTGCCAGCAGCGTAGACGGGAGGGCCGTCGAGCAGTACTTC CASSVDGRAVEQYF
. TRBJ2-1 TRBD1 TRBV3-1 TGTGCCAGCAGCCAACCTGGGACAGGGAAGGGTCGCAATGAGCAGTTCTTC CASSQPGTGKGRNEQFF
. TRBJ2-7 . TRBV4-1 TGCGCCAGCAGCCAGGCCGGGACCGACGTTTACGAGCAGTACTTC CASSQAGTDVYEQYF
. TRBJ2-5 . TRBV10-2 TGCGCCAGCAGTGAAAGCTACCAAGAGACCCAGTACTTC CASSESYQETQYF
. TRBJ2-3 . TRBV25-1 TGTGCCAGCAGTACCGGGAGCTTCGGCACAGATACGCAGTATTTT CASSTGSFGTDTQYF
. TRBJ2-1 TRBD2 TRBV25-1 TGTGCCAGCAGTGAGCCAGCGGGAGGGCCTATGGGCTACAATGAGCAGTTCTTC CASSEPAGGPMGYNEQFF
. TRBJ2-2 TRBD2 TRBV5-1 TGCGCCAGCAGCTTGTCGGCGGGAGTGAGGAGGGAGCTGTTTTTT CASSLSAGVRRELFF
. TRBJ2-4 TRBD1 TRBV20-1 TGCAGTGCTAGAGGACAGGGGGGGGACATTCAGTACTTC CSARGQGGDIQYF
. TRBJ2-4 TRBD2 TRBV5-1 TGCGCCAGCAGCGGGACTAATGAAAACATTCAGTACTTC CASSGTNENIQYF
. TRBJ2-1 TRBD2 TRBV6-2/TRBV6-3 TGTGCCAGCAGTTACTCTGCGGGAGGGACCTACAATGAGCAGTTCTTC CASSYSAGGTYNEQFF
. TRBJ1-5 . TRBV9 TGTGCCAGCAGCGTAGGGGCGGGGGGTAGCAATCAGCCCCAGCATTTT CASSVGAGGSNQPQHF
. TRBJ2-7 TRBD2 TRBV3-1 TGTGCCAGCAGCCAGGCTCTAGCGGGGGACTACGAGCAGTACTTC CASSQALAGDYEQYF
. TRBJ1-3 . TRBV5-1 TGCGCCAGCAGCTTGAGTCAGAACTCTGGAAACACCATATATTTT CASSLSQNSGNTIYF
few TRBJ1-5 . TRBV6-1 TGTGCCAGCAACCGGGGATTCAGGGAGCCCCAGCATTTT CASNRGFREPQHF
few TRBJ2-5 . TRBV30 TGTGCCTGGAGTGGGGGCGGTAGCAGAGAGACCCAGTACTTC CAWSGGGSRETQYF
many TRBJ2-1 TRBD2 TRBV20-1 TGCAGTGCTAGTCGGACTAGTGAGATCAATGAGCAGTTCTTC CSASRTSEINEQFF
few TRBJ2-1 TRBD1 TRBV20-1 TGCAGTGCTAATCAGGGGACAGCCTACAATGAGCAGTTCTTC CSANQGTAYNEQFF
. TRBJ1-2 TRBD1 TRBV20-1 TGCAGTGCTAGGCCCCCAGGGGGCCTTAACTATGGCTACACCTTC CSARPPGGLNYGYTF
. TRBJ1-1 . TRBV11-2 TGTGCCAGCAGCTTAGGGTATGGTAGGGGATACCAGAACACTGAAGCTTTCTTT CASSLGYGRGYQNTEAFF
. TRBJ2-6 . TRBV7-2 TGTGCCAGCAGCTTAGCAGGGACCAGCTCTGGGGCCAACGTCCTGACTTTC CASSLAGTSSGANVLTF
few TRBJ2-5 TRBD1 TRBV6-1 TGTGCCAGCAGCCGCGGGACAGGGGCCCAAGAGACCCAGTACTTC CASSRGTGAQETQYF
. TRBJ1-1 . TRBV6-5 TGTGCCAGCAGTTACTCCACAGTCTCGAACACTGAAGCTTTCTTT CASSYSTVSNTEAFF
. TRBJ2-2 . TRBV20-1 TGCAGTGCTAGGGAAGGGAACACCGGGGAGCTGTTTTTT CSAREGNTGELFF
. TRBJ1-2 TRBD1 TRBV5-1 TGCGCCAGCAGCTTGGGGCCGTCCGGGACAGATGGCTACACCTTC CASSLGPSGTDGYTF
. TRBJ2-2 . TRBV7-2 TGTGCCAGCTCTACAGTAAACACCGGGGAGCTGTTTTTT CASSTVNTGELFF
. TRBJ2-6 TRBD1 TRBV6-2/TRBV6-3 TGTGCCAGCAGTCACGGACAGGGAAGAACTGGGGCCAACGTCCTGACTTTC CASSHGQGRTGANVLTF
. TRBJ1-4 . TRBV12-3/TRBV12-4 TGTGCCAGCAGGGTGGGGGGTGGTGAAAAACTGTTTTTT CASRVGGGEKLFF
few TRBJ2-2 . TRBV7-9 TGTGCCAGCCCAGCGTGGGGAAGCACCGGGGAGCTGTTTTTT CASPAWGSTGELFF
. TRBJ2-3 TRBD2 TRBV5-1 TGCGCCAGCAGCTTGGAGCGACTAGCGGGGGAAGATACGCAGTATTTT CASSLERLAGEDTQYF
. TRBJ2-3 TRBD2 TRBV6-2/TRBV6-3 TGTGCCAGCAGTCCGAATAGCGGGGCAGATACGCAGTATTTT CASSPNSGADTQYF
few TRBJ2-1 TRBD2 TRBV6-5 TGTGCCAGCAGTTACGGGACTAGCGCAAGAAATGAGCAGTTCTTC CASSYGTSARNEQFF
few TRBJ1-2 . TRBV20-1 TGCAGTGCCGCAACGTCTTTTTTTGATGGCTACACCTTC CSAATSFFDGYTF
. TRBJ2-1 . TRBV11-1 TGTGCCAGCAGCTTAGGGGCTAGGACAACTTTACTCGGCAATGAGCAGTTCTTC CASSLGARTTLLGNEQFF
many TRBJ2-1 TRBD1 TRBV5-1 TGCGCCAGCAGACCACGACAGGGGGCGGTTTATGAGCAGTTCTTC CASRPRQGAVYEQFF
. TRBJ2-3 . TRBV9 TGTGCCAGCAGTACTCAGAGCACAGATACGCAGTATTTT CASSTQSTDTQYF
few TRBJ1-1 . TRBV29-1 TGCAGCGTTACAAGGAATATGAACACTGAAGCTTTCTTT CSVTRNMNTEAFF
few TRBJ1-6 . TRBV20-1 TGCAGTGCGAGCGACAGGCTAGGGTTCCCCCTCCACTTT CSASDRLGFPLHF
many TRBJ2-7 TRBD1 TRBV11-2 TGTGCCAGCAGCCTTGGGACAGGGGGCGCGTCCTACGAGCAGTACTTC CASSLGTGGASYEQYF
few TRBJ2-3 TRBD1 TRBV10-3 TGTGCCATCGGGACAGGGACTATGGATACGCAGTATTTT CAIGTGTMDTQYF
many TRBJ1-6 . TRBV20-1 TGCAGTGCTAGAGGTGCAGGGGCTGATTCACCCCTCCACTTT CSARGAGADSPLHF
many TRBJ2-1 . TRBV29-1 TGCAGCGCAAAGACAGCCCTTTTAAAGCGGCAGTTCTTC CSAKTALLKRQFF
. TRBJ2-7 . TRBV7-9 TGTGCCAGCAGCCTCCCCCGGGGGGCATCATCCTACGAGCAGTACTTC CASSLPRGASSYEQYF
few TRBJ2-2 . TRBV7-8 TGTGCCAGCAGCTTCAAGACCGGCCGGTCCGGGGAGCTGTTTTTT CASSFKTGRSGELFF